This TCR beta chain was sequenced for a study of shared clonotypes between healthy human individuals. The table came from immunoSEQ multiplex PCR; TCRdb's copy has only in-frame clones and leaves some out. This sample has some 2,000,000 clones, with around 95% found just once. The CDR3 sequence is 15 residues long. Trimming at V came to 4 bases and at J to 8 bases, leaving 6 bases not matched to a gene. Germline V CDR1 and CDR2: SGDLS, YYNGEE. The genes are TRBV9 and TRBJ2-3, with 14 bases that match TRBD2. The sequence derives from a young man in good health. The source material was naive CD4+ T cells sorted from blood. Subset given: CD45RA+ positively selected. The CDR3 reads CASSFGTSGGATQYF. In DNA form, the CDR3 reads TGTGCCAGCAGCTTTGGGACTAGCGGGGGAGCTACGCAGTATTTT.